This T cell receptor beta chain was sequenced for a study of blood T cell repertoires in COVID-19. Clones were sequenced by immunoSEQ multiplex PCR, and TCRdb holds only the in-frame ones, with some missing. The sample has a few hundred thousand clones, more than 75% seen once. Sequencing was performed on peripheral blood. The receptor was isolated from a man in his 60s who had recovered from COVID-19.

The CDR3 is CASSQGRAGGQETQYF. CDR3 bases: TGTGCCAGCAGCCAAGGGAGAGCGGGGGGCCAAGAGACCCAGTACTTC. V and J are TRBV3-1 (or the pseudogene TRBV3-2) and TRBJ2-5; 9 bases fit TRBD2. Looked up from germline, CDR1 is LGHDT and CDR2 is YNNKEL (reference sequence). Trimming took 1 base from V and 1 from J; bases not matched to a gene: 4. This CDR3 is 16 amino acids long.